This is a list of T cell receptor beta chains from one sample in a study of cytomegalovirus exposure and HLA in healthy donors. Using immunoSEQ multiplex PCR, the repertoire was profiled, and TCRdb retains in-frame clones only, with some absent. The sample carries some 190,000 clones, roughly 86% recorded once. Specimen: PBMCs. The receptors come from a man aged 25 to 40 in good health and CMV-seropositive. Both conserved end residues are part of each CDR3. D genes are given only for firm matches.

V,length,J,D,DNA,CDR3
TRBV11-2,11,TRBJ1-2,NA,TGTGCCAGCAGCTCGAACTATGGCTACACCTTC,CASSSNYGYTF
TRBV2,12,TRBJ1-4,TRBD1,TGTGCCAGCAAGACAGGGAGCGAAAAACTGTTTTTT,CASKTGSEKLFF
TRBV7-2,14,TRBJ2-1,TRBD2,TGTGCCAGCAGCTGGCTAGCGGGAGTCAATGAGCAGTTCTTC,CASSWLAGVNEQFF
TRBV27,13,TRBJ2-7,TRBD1,TGTGCCAGCAGTTTGGACAGGGCCCACGAGCAGTACTTC,CASSLDRAHEQYF
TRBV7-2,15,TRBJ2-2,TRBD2,TGTGCCAGCAGCTTAGGACTAGCGTACACCCGGGAGCTGTTTTTT,CASSLGLAYTRELFF
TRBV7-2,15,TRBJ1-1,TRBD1,TGTGCCAGCAGTCTGACAGGGGGCTCTAACACTGAAGCTTTCTTT,CASSLTGGSNTEAFF
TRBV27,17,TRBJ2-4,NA,TGTGCCAGCAGTTCAACTCGACAGTACACCACCAAAAACATTCAGTACTTC,CASSSTRQYTTKNIQYF
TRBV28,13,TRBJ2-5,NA,TGTGCCAGCACCTTGGGAGGTGGGGAGACCCAGTACTTC,CASTLGGGETQYF
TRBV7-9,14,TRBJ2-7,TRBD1,TGTGCCAGCAGCTTGGGAGGACAGGGGAGCGAGCAGTACTTC,CASSLGGQGSEQYF
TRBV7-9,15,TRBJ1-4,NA,TGTGCCAGCAGCCCGGGGCCAGCCGAGAATGAAAAACTGTTTTTT,CASSPGPAENEKLFF
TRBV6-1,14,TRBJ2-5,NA,TGTGCCAGCTCGCGCGGGACCAGGGGAGAGACCCAGTACTTC,CASSRGTRGETQYF
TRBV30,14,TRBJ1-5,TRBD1,TGTGCCTGGAGCAGGGGGAGAGACAATCAGCCCCAGCATTTT,CAWSRGRDNQPQHF
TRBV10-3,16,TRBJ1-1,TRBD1,TGTGCCATCAGTGAGTTTCCGGGACAGATGAACACTGAAGCTTTCTTT,CAISEFPGQMNTEAFF
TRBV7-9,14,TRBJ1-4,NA,TGTGCCAGCAGTAGGGGCAGGGAAAAGGAAAAACTGTTTTTT,CASSRGREKEKLFF
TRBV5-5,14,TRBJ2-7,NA,TGTGCCAGCAGCCCAGGGCTCTCTGGGTACGAGCAGTACTTC,CASSPGLSGYEQYF
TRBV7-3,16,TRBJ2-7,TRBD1,TGTGCCAGCAGTCCAAGGGGGCCCTCTGGGCTTGGCGAGCAGTACTTC,CASSPRGPSGLGEQYF
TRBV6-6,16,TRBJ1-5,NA,TGTGCCAGCAGTTACCCGACAGATTATAGCAATCAGCCCCAGCATTTT,CASSYPTDYSNQPQHF
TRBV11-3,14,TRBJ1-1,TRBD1,TGTGCCAGCAGCCGGGACAGTATGAACACTGAAGCTTTCTTT,CASSRDSMNTEAFF
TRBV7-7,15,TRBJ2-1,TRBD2,TGTGCCAGCAGCTTGAGCGGGGGGGTAAAAAATGAGCAGTTCTTC,CASSLSGGVKNEQFF
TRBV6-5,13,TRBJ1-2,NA,TGTGCCAGCATGAGATTGGGGGCTCGTGGCTACACCTTC,CASMRLGARGYTF